This T cell receptor beta chain derives from a study of T cell responses to AZD1222 COVID-19 vaccine. The germline gives CDR1 SQVTM, CDR2 ANQGSEA. V shed 4 bases and J 8 bases; nucleotides not matched to a gene: 3. The CDR3 loop spans 13 amino acids. Comment on this clone: Its target is unknown.

Produced via immunoSEQ multiplex PCR; TCRdb's table is partial and in-frame only. The sample yields 95,000 to 100,000 clones, 90% seen once. Points from the study as a whole: Variant regions that are unmutated are reportedly the target of nearly half of spike-specific TCRs. The donors showed a predominance of white British ancestry and of females, with possible underestimation of clonal diversity. Regions 160-218 and 743-854 held dominance among vaccine-associated CD4 TCRs, which spanned spike.

The sample was peripheral blood, taken on day 0 of AZD1222 vaccination. This sequence was found in an adult in good health. The genes are TRBV29-1 and TRBJ2-1; 12 nucleotides agree with TRBD2. The CDR3 reads CSVGTSGKDEQFF. The CDR3 nucleotides read TGCAGCGTTGGGACTAGCGGGAAGGATGAGCAGTTCTTC.